The present TCR beta chain was sequenced within a study of CD8+ T cells in alopecia areata. Study-wide background: A 6-month off-drug phase came after tofacitinib, which had lasted 6 to 18 months. General study points: Compared with normal scalp, lesional scalp had higher clonality and more expanded CD8+ clones.

Germline CDR1 SGHRS, CDR2 YFSETQ. Trimming at V came to 0 bases and at J to 9 bases, leaving 8 bases not matched to a gene. This CDR3 contains 15 residues. The treatment is: oral pan-JAK inhibitor, 5-10 mg twice daily. With respect to this clone: Its antigen is unidentified.

Extracted RNA was reverse transcribed, and the resulting cDNA served as sequencing template. Sequencing was performed with immunoSEQ multiplex PCR; in TCRdb, only in-frame clones are kept and a portion is missing. The table lists approximately 110,000 clones, roughly 50% of them singletons. The chain employs TRBV5-1 and TRBJ2-1; TRBD2 aligns across 8 bases. The sequence was collected from a human donor with alopecia areata. The sample in question was CD4+ T cells sorted from blood, obtained at week 24, from a patient treated with tofacitinib. Written as DNA, the CDR3 is TGCGCCAGCAGCTTGGGCCACGTAACTAGCGGTGAGCAGTTCTTC. It translates to CASSLGHVTSGEQFF. The entire variable domain, with the rest obtained from reference TRBV5-1 and TRBJ2-1, is as follows: KAGVTQTPRYLIKTRGQQVTLSCSPISGHRSVSWYQQTPGQGLQFLFEYFSETQRNKGNFPGRFSGRQFSNSRSEMNVSTLELGDSALYLCASSLGHVTSGEQFFGPGTRLTVL.